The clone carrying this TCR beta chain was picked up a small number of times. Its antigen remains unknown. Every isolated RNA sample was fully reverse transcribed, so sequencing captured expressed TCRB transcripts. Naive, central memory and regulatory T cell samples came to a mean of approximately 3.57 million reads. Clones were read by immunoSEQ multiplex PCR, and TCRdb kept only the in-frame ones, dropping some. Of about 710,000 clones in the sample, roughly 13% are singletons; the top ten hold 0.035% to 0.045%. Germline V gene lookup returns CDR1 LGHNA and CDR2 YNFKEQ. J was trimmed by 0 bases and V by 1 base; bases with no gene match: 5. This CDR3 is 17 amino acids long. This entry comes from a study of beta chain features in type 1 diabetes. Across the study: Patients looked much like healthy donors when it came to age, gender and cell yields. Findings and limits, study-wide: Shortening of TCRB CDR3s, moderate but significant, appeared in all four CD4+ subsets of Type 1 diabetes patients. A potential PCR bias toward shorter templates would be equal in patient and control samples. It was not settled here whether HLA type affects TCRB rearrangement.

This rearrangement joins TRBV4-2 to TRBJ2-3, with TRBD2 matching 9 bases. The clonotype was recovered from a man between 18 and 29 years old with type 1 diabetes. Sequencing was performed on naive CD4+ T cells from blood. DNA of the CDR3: TGTGCCAGCAGCCAAGGTAGTCTAGCGGGGAGCACAGATACGCAGTATTTT. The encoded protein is CASSQGSLAGSTDTQYF.